The rows below give T cell receptor beta chains drawn from one sample of a study of T cell repertoires in cytomegalovirus infection. Their specific antigens are unknown. MiXCR, applied by TCRdb to the reads, yields one record per CDR3 protein. The sample holds around 120,000 distinct CDR3 sequences, less than 55% seen once. Sequenced material: CD8+ T cells from cultured PBMCs, taken from culture after CMV antigen stimulation. These receptors all stem from a human donor in good health (CMV status not recorded). Some clones in this sample may be carry-over from other donors' samples. Both conserved end residues are part of each CDR3. D genes are given only for firm matches. Clone size is shown for a subset of rows, as once, few, many or a class of expanded clone.

D,V,J,length,size,CDR3,DNA
TRBD2,TRBV11-2,TRBJ2-3,18,-,CASSPTSGGYTSTDTQYF,TGTGCCAGCAGCCCAACTAGCGGGGGATATACTAGCACAGATACGCAGTATTTT
-,TRBV7-8,TRBJ2-3,12,-,CASSLATDTQYF,TGTGCCAGCAGCTTGGCAACAGATACGCAGTATTTT
-,TRBV28,TRBJ2-3,15,few,CASSLYSELTDTQYF,TGTGCCAGCAGTTTATATAGCGAATTAACAGATACGCAGTATTTT
-,TRBV12-3/TRBV12-4,TRBJ1-1,17,many,CASSLIVWSDQNTEAFF,TGTGCCAGCAGTTTAATCGTTTGGTCGGACCAGAACACTGAAGCTTTCTTT
-,TRBV4-3,TRBJ1-5,14,once,CASSHHFGNQPQHF,TGCGCCAGCAGCCACCATTTCGGCAATCAGCCCCAGCATTTT
-,TRBV7-9,TRBJ1-5,12,-,CASSLMGPPQHF,TGTGCCAGCAGCTTAATGGGTCCGCCCCAGCATTTT
-,TRBV7-4,TRBJ2-7,15,-,CASSLRENSPYEQYF,TGTGCCAGCAGCTTACGCGAGAACAGTCCCTACGAGCAGTACTTC
TRBD1,TRBV7-7,TRBJ2-7,17,few,CASSFNFRDRGTYEQYF,TGTGCCAGCAGCTTTAATTTCCGGGACAGGGGTACCTACGAGCAGTACTTC
-,TRBV7-2,TRBJ1-3,14,-,CASSLHPSGDTIYF,TGTGCCAGCAGCTTACACCCATCGGGGGACACCATATATTTT
-,TRBV7-2,TRBJ1-1,12,many,CASSPPPAEAFF,TGTGCCAGCAGCCCCCCGCCTGCCGAAGCTTTCTTT
-,TRBV20-1,TRBJ1-5,12,-,CSAWDGNQPQHF,TGCAGTGCGTGGGATGGCAATCAGCCCCAGCATTTT
-,TRBV27,TRBJ2-7,11,-,CASSTTNEQYF,TGTGCCAGCAGTACGACGAACGAGCAGTACTTC
TRBD1,TRBV25-1,TRBJ2-7,14,-,CASSDSGTVREQYF,TGTGCCAGCAGTGACTCCGGGACAGTGCGGGAGCAGTACTTC
-,TRBV4-1,TRBJ2-3,15,few,CASSQDTLPTDTQYF,TGCGCCAGCAGCCAAGACACTCTCCCCACAGATACGCAGTATTTT
-,TRBV6-5,TRBJ2-3,15,few,CASSYSEFSTDTQYF,TGTGCCAGCAGTTACTCTGAGTTTAGCACAGATACGCAGTATTTT
TRBD1,TRBV28,TRBJ2-7,14,-,CASSTGQRPYEQYF,TGTGCCAGCAGTACGGGACAGCGGCCCTACGAGCAGTACTTC
-,TRBV7-3,TRBJ1-1,17,once,CASSLKGRGERNTEAFF,TGTGCCAGCAGCTTAAAGGGACGGGGGGAGAGGAACACTGAAGCTTTCTTT
TRBD2,TRBV20-1,TRBJ2-3,18,-,CSARNPSGGAPGTDTQDF,TGCAGTGCTAGAAACCCTAGCGGGGGGGCCCCGGGCACAGATACGCAGGATTTT
-,TRBV29-1,TRBJ2-6,17,-,CSAQGGETDSGANVLTF,TGCAGCGCCCAAGGAGGAGAAACGGACTCTGGGGCCAACGTCCTGACTTTC
-,TRBV19,TRBJ1-5,16,once,CASTDGTFDSNQPQHF,TGTGCCAGTACCGATGGGACATTTGATAGCAATCAGCCCCAGCATTTT
-,TRBV12-3/TRBV12-4,TRBJ2-1,13,many,CASSFNDYNEQFF,TGTGCCAGCAGTTTCAACGATTACAATGAGCAGTTCTTC
TRBD2,TRBV15,TRBJ2-1,16,-,CATSRDSLAGNNEQFF,TGTGCCACCAGCAGAGATTCCCTAGCGGGGAACAATGAGCAGTTCTTC
-,TRBV19,TRBJ2-1,14,-,CASRLFGQNNEQFF,TGTGCCAGTAGATTATTTGGACAGAACAATGAGCAGTTCTTC
-,TRBV7-9,TRBJ1-1,12,-,CASSLGPTEAFF,TGTGCCAGCTCCCTTGGGCCCACTGAAGCTTTCTTT
-,TRBV12-3/TRBV12-4,TRBJ1-1,14,-,CASALGAYNTEAFF,TGTGCCAGCGCCCTAGGGGCATACAACACTGAAGCTTTCTTT
TRBD2,TRBV7-2,TRBJ2-5,17,-,CTSSSTGPAAGVETQYF,TGTACCAGCAGCTCCACCGGGCCCGCAGCGGGGGTTGAGACCCAGTACTTC
-,TRBV7-2,TRBJ2-1,12,-,CASSFSYNEQFF,TGTGCCAGCAGCTTTTCCTACAATGAGCAGTTCTTC
-,TRBV7-6,TRBJ2-7,13,many,CASSLQGIHEQYF,TGTGCCAGCAGCTTACAGGGGATCCACGAGCAGTACTTC
-,TRBV19,TRBJ1-1,14,-,CASSIFGGNTEAFF,TGTGCCAGTAGTATTTTCGGGGGGAACACTGAAGCTTTCTTT
-,TRBV7-6,TRBJ2-7,14,-,CASSLRLQGDEQYF,TGTGCCAGCAGCTTACGTTTACAGGGCGACGAGCAGTACTTC
-,TRBV28,TRBJ2-7,14,many,CASSWGTSSYEQYF,TGTGCCAGCAGCTGGGGGACATCCTCCTACGAGCAGTACTTC
-,TRBV7-9,TRBJ2-1,12,-,CASTPSFNEQFF,TGTGCCAGCACCCCTAGCTTCAATGAGCAGTTCTTC
-,TRBV24-1,TRBJ2-1,11,few,CATSDGGEQFF,TGTGCCACCAGTGACGGAGGGGAGCAGTTCTTC
-,TRBV7-9,TRBJ1-2,17,few,CASSLRREEGLNYGYTF,TGTGCCAGCAGCTTACGACGGGAGGAGGGGTTAAACTATGGCTACACCTTC
TRBD1,TRBV7-9,TRBJ2-7,15,few,CASSYPGTGLREQYF,TGTGCCAGCAGCTACCCCGGGACAGGGCTGAGAGAGCAGTACTTC
TRBD1,TRBV7-6,TRBJ2-1,15,many,CASSLEGQGLDEQFF,TGTGCCAGCAGCTTAGAGGGACAGGGTCTCGATGAGCAGTTCTTC
TRBD1,TRBV4-1,TRBJ1-6,16,-,CASSQAGQAGGSPLHF,TGCGCCAGCAGCCAAGCAGGACAGGCTGGTGGTTCACCCCTCCACTTT
-,TRBV11-2,TRBJ2-1,12,-,CASSLVLNEQFF,TGTGCCAGCAGCTTAGTGTTAAATGAGCAGTTCTTC
-,TRBV11-2,TRBJ2-2,14,-,CASSLTLGDGELFF,TGTGCCAGCAGCTTAACCTTGGGCGACGGGGAGCTGTTTTTT
-,TRBV7-8,TRBJ2-7,13,-,CASSSSGTHERYF,TGTGCCAGCAGCTCCTCCGGGACCCACGAGCGGTACTTC
-,TRBV28,TRBJ2-2,17,many,CATGGEGVFPGYGELFF,TGTGCCACCGGCGGGGAGGGGGTCTTTCCAGGCTACGGGGAGCTGTTTTTT
TRBD1,TRBV2,TRBJ1-5,15,-,CASSYRGESNQPQHF,TGTGCCAGCAGTTACAGGGGAGAAAGCAATCAGCCCCAGCATTTT
-,TRBV9,TRBJ2-5,15,-,CASSVEGSPAETQYF,TGTGCCAGCAGCGTAGAGGGGAGCCCAGCGGAGACCCAGTACTTC
-,TRBV27,TRBJ1-2,15,-,CASSPDPRGGYGYTF,TGTGCCAGCAGCCCAGACCCCAGGGGCGGCTATGGCTACACCTTC
-,TRBV7-9,TRBJ1-2,15,-,CASSLLDGGDYGYTF,TGTGCCAGCAGCCTTCTTGATGGAGGGGACTATGGCTACACCTTC
-,TRBV24-1,TRBJ2-7,14,-,CATSESSKEGEQYF,TGTGCCACCAGTGAGAGCTCAAAGGAGGGCGAGCAGTACTTC